This TCR beta chain was sequenced in a study of PD-1 blockade in classical Hodgkin lymphoma. Across the study: With a 2-week interval, patients received intravenous nivolumab at 3 mg/kg.

Stated time point: cycle 4 day 1 (C4D1), after six to seven weeks of nivolumab. Each and every patient relapsed after autologous stem cell transplantation, and patients got differing brentuximab vedotin exposure. Relapsed/refractory classical Hodgkin lymphoma patients had complete, partial or progressive responses. Study-level findings and limits: Partial responders and progressors had significantly lower baseline TCR diversity. By C4D1, diversity of CD4+ TCRs had risen significantly, whereas that of CD8+ TCRs had not.

Details on this clone: The antigen is undetermined.

Assay used: immunoSEQ multiplex PCR; TCRdb lists only in-frame clones, some missing. The repertoire has approximately 61,000 clones, about 90% of them found once; the top ten carry over 7.5%. This clonotype originated in a human donor with classical Hodgkin lymphoma. Here the sequenced sample was peripheral blood mononuclear cells (PBMCs), taken before the fourth cycle of nivolumab.

The CDR3 protein is CASSLVANTEAFF. The CDR3 DNA is TGCGCCAGCAGCTTGGTTGCGAACACTGAAGCTTTCTTT. The chain recombines TRBV5-1 with TRBJ1-1; D gene unclear. The CDR3 runs to 13 residues. The germline V gene encodes CDR1 SGHRS and CDR2 YFSETQ. V lost 0 bases and J lost 1, with 4 bases in between.